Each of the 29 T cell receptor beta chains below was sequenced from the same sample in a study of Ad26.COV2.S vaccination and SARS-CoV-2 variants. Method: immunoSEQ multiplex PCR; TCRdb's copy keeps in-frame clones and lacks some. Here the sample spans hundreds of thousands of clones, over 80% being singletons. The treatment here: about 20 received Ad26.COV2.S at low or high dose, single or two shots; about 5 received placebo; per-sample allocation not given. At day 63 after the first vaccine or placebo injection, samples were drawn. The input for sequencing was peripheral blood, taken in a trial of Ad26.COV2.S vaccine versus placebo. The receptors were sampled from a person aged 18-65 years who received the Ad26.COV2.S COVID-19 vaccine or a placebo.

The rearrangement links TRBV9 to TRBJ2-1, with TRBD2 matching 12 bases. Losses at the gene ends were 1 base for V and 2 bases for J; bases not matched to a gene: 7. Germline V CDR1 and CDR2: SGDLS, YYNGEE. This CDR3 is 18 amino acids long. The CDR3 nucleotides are TGTGCCAGCAGCGTACGGACTAGCGGGGATTACACCTACAATGAGCAGTTCTTC. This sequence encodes CASSVRTSGDYTYNEQFF. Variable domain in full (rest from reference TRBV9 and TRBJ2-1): DSGVTQTPKHLITATGQRVTLRCSPRSGDLSVYWYQQSLDQGLQFLIQYYNGEERAKGNILERFSAQQFPDLHSELNLSSLELGDSALYFCASSVRTSGDYTYNEQFFGPGTRLTVL.

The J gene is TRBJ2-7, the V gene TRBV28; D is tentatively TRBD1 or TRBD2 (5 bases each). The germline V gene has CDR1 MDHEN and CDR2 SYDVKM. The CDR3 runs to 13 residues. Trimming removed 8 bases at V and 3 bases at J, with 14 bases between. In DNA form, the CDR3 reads TGTGCCAGCTGGGGACGGAACTTCTACGAGCAGTACTTC. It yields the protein CASWGRNFYEQYF.

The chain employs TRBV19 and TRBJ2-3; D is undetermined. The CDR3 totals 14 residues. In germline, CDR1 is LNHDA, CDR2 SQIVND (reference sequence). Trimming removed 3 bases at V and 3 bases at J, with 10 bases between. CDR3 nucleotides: TGTGCCAGTAGTATCTTAGGCGCGACAGATACGCAGTATTTT. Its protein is CASSILGATDTQYF.

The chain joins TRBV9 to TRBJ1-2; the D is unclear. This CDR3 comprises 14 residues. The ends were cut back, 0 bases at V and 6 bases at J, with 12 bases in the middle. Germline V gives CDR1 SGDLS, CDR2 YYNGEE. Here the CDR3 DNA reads TGTGCCAGCAGCGTAGCTCCGATAGATGATGGCTACACCTTC. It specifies CASSVAPIDDGYTF.

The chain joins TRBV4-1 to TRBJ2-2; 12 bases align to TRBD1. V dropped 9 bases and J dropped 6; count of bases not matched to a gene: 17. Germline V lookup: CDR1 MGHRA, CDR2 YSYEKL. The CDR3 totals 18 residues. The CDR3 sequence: CASARVWTGTGGAGELFF. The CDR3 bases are TGCGCCAGTGCCCGCGTTTGGACCGGGACAGGGGGCGCCGGGGAGCTGTTTTTT.

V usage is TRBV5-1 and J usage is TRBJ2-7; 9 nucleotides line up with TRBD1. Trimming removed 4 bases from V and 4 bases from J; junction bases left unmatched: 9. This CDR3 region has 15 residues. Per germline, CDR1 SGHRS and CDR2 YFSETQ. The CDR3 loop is CASSPGQGMGYEQYF. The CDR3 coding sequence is TGCGCCAGCAGCCCGGGACAGGGTATGGGGTACGAGCAGTACTTC.

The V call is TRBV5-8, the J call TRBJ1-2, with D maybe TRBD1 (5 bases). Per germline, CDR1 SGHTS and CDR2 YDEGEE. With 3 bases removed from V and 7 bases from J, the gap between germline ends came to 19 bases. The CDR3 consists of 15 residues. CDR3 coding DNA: TGTGCCAGCAGCTGGGAGTGGGGCGCGAACCTTGGCTACACCTTC. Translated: CASSWEWGANLGYTF.

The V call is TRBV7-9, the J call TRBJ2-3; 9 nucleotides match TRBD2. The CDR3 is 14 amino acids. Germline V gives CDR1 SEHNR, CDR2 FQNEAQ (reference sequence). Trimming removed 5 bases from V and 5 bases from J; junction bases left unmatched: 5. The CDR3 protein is CASSTQRGVDTQYF. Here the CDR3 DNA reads TGTGCCAGCAGCACCCAGCGGGGGGTAGATACGCAGTATTTT.

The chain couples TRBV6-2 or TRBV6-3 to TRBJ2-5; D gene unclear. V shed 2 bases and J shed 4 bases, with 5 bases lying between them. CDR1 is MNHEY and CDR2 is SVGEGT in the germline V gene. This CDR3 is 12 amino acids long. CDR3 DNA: TGTGCCAGCAGTTACGGCGTAGAGACCCAGTACTTC. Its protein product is CASSYGVETQYF.

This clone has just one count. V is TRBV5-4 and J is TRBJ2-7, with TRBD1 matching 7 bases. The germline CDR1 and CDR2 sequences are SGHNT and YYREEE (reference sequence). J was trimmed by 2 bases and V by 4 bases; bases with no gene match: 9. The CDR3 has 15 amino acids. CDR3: CASSPPGQQAYEQYF. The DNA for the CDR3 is TGTGCCAGCAGCCCTCCGGGACAGCAAGCCTACGAGCAGTACTTC.

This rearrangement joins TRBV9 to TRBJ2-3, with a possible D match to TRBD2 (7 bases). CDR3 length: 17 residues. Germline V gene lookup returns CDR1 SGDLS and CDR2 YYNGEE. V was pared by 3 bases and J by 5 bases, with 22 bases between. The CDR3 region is CASSAPLGGGSGDTQYF. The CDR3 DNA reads TGTGCCAGCAGCGCCCCCTTGGGGGGGGGCAGTGGAGATACGCAGTATTTT.

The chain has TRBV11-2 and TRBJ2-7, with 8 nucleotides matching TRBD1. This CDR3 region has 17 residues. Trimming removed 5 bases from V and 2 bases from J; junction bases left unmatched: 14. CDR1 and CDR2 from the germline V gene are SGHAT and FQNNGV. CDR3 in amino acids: CASSPGVRGQATYEQYF. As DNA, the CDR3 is TGTGCCAGCAGCCCCGGGGTGCGGGGACAGGCAACCTACGAGCAGTACTTC.

This chain's CDR3 is CASSRLGSGPYEQYF. CDR3 in DNA: TGTGCCAGCAGCCGACTGGGGTCAGGGCCCTACGAGCAGTACTTC. The chain is built from TRBV7-9 and TRBJ2-7, with a tentative D call TRBD1 (5 bases). This CDR3 is 15 amino acids long. CDR1 and CDR2 from the germline V gene are SEHNR and FQNEAQ (reference sequence). V lost 5 bases and J 2 bases, leaving 16 bases between the germline ends.

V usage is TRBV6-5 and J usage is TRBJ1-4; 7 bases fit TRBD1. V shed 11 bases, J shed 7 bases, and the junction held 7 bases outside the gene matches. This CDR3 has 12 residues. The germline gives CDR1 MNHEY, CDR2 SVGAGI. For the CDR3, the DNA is TGTGCCGGGGGTCCAGGGGGTGAAAAACTGTTTTTT. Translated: CAGGPGGEKLFF.

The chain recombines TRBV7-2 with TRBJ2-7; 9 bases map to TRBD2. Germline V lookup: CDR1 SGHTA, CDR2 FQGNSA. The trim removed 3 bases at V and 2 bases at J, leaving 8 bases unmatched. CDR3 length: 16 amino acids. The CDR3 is CASSFPAGGLTYEQYF. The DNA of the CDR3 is TGTGCCAGCAGCTTTCCAGCGGGGGGCCTAACCTACGAGCAGTACTTC.

The CDR3 spells CASSYSLAGIYEQYF. DNA for the CDR3: TGTGCCAGCAGTTACTCCCTAGCGGGGATTTATGAGCAGTACTTC. This chain uses TRBV6-2 or TRBV6-3 with TRBJ2-7; 9 bases are shared with TRBD2. V trimming: 0 bases; J trimming: 7 bases; junction bases outside the gene matches: 7. The germline V gene encodes CDR1 MNHEY and CDR2 SVGEGT. The length of the CDR3 is 15 residues.

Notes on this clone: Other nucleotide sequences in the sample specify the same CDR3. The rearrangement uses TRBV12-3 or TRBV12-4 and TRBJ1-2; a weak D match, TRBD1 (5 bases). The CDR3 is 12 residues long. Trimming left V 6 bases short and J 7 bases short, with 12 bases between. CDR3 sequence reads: CASSPRGGGYTF. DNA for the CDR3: TGTGCCAGCAGCCCGAGGGGTGGTGGCTACACCTTC.

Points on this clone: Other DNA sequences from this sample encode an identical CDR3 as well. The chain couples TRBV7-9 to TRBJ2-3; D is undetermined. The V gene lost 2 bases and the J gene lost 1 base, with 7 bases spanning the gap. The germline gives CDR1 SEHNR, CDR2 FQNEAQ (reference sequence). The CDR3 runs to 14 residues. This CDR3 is CASSLSGGTDTQYF. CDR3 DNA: TGTGCCAGCAGCTTAAGTGGGGGCACAGATACGCAGTATTTT.

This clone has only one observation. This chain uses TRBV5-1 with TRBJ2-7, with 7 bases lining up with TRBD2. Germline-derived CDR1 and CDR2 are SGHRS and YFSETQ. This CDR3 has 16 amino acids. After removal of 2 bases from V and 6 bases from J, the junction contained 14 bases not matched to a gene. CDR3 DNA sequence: TGCGCCAGCAGCTTCCCCCAGCGGGGAGTCCGCCCCGAGCAGTACTTC. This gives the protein CASSFPQRGVRPEQYF.

CDR3 sequence: CASSSGLRQWEKLFF. The CDR3 bases are TGTGCCAGCAGTTCTGGATTAAGACAGTGGGAAAAACTGTTTTTT. The gene calls are TRBV2 and TRBJ1-4; the D gene is possibly TRBD1 (5 bases). The CDR3 length is 15 residues. Germline values: CDR1 SNHLY, CDR2 FYNNEI. V lost 5 bases, J lost 8 bases, and 18 bases lay in between.

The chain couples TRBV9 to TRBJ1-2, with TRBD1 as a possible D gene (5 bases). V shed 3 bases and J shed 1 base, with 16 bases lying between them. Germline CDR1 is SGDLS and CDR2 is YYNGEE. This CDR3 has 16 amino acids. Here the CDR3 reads CASSAVGRGFNYGYTF. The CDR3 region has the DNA TGTGCCAGCAGCGCCGTGGGCCGGGGGTTTAACTATGGCTACACCTTC.

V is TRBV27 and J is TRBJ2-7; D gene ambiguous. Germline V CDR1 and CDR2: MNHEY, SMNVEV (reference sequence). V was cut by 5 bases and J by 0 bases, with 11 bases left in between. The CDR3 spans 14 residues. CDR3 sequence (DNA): TGTGCCAGCAGTGCCCGGACGGCCTCCTACGAGCAGTACTTC. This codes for CASSARTASYEQYF.

CDR3 sequence (DNA): TGCAGCGTTGGGGACAGGGTCGGCTACGAGCAGTACTTC. This gives the protein CSVGDRVGYEQYF. J is TRBJ2-7 and V is TRBV29-1; 9 bases are shared with TRBD1. V shed 4 bases and J 3 bases; nucleotides not matched to a gene: 4. Germline V gene data show CDR1 as SQVTM and CDR2 as ANQGSEA. This CDR3 is 13 amino acids long.

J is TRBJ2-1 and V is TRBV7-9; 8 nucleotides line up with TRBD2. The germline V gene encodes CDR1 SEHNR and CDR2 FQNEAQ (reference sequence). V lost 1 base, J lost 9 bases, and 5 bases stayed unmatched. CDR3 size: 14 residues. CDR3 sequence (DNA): TGTGCCAGCAGCTTAGTAGCGGGGTTGTCTGAGCAGTTCTTC. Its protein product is CASSLVAGLSEQFF. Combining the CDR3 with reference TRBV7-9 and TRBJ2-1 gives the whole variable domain DTGVSQNPRHKITKRGQNVTFRCDPISEHNRLYWYRQTLGQGPEFLTYFQNEAQLEKSRLLSDRFSAERPKGSFSTLEIQRTEQGDSAMYLCASSLVAGLSEQFFGPGTRLTVL.

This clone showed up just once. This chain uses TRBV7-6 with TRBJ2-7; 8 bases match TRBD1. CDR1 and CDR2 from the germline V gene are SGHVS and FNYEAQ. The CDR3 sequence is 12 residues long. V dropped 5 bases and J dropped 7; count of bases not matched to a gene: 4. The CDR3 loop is CASSPTGVEQYF. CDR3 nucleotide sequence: TGTGCCAGCAGCCCGACAGGGGTTGAGCAGTACTTC.

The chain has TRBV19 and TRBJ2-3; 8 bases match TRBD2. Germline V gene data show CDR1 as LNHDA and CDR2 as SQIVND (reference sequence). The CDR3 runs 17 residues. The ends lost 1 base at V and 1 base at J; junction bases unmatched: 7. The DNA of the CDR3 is TGTGCCAGTAGTATAGCCCTACTAGCGGATGGCACAGATACGCAGTATTTT. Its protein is CASSIALLADGTDTQYF.

This chain's CDR3 is CASSLGPIPEQYF. The CDR3 DNA reads as TGTGCCAGCAGCTTAGGGCCGATCCCCGAGCAGTACTTC. J is TRBJ2-7 and V is TRBV7-8; D is undetermined. The CDR3 spans 13 residues. The V gene's germline CDR1 is SGHVS and CDR2 FQNEAQ. The V gene lost 1 base and the J gene lost 6 bases, with 10 bases spanning the gap.

The DNA of the CDR3 is TGTGCCTGGAGTCTAGCGGGGGGGTACTACGAGCAGTACTTC. Protein sequence: CAWSLAGGYYEQYF. This chain joins TRBV30 and TRBJ2-7; TRBD2 matches at 12 bases. V was pared by 2 bases and J by 3 bases, with 2 bases of the junction left unmatched. Germline V gives CDR1 GTSNPN, CDR2 SVGIG (reference sequence). This CDR3 has 14 residues.

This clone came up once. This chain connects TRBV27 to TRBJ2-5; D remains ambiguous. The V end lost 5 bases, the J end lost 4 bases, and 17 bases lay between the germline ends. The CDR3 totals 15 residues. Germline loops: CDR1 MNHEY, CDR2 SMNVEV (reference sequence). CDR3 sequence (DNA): TGTGCCAGCAGTATGCAACCGGGCCGGCGAGAGACCCAGTACTTC. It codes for CASSMQPGRRETQYF.